This T cell receptor (beta chain) comes out of a study of cytomegalovirus exposure and HLA in healthy donors. Across the study: The same platform was used for the 100 to 150 validation repertoires as for the 650 to 800 first-cohort repertoires, as reported in a later analysis.

J lost 7 bases, V lost 2 bases, and 5 bases had no gene match. The germline V gene encodes CDR1 SGHVS and CDR2 FQNEAQ. CDR3 length: 15 amino acids. Assay: immunoSEQ multiplex PCR; the TCRdb copy retains only in-frame clones and omits some. In the table there are some 120,000 clones, approximately 81% of which are singletons. Study-wide results and limits: TCR beta chains numbering 150 to 200 were designated cytomegalovirus-associated. Using the classifier, cytomegalovirus status was reportedly diagnosed with high specificity and sensitivity.

Turning to this clone: Its target is unknown.

Sequencing input: PBMCs. This clonotype was obtained from a woman aged 25 to 39 in good health and CMV-seronegative. The gene calls are TRBV7-8 and TRBJ2-2; 9 bases agree with TRBD2. CDR3 sequence: CASSLRRGGIGELFF. The CDR3 DNA reads TGTGCCAGCAGCTTACGGCGGGGGGGAATCGGGGAGCTGTTTTTT.